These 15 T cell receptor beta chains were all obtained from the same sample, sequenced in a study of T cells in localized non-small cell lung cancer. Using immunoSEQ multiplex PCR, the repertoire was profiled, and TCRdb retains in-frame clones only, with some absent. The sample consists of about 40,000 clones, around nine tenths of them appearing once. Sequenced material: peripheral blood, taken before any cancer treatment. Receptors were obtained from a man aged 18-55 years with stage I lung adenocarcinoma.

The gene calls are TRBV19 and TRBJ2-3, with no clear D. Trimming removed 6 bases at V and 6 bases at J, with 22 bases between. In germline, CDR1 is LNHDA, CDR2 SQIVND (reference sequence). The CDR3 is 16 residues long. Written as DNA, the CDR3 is TGTGCCAGTAGAATCGCAGTAGATAGATCCACGGATACGCAGTATTTT. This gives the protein CASRIAVDRSTDTQYF.

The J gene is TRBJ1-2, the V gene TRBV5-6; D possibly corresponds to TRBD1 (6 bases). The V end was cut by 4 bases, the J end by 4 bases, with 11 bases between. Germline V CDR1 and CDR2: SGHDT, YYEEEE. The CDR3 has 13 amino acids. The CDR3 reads CASSRGQIYGYTF. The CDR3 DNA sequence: TGTGCCAGCAGCCGAGGACAGATCTATGGCTACACCTTC. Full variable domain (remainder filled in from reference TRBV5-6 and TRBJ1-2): DAGVTQSPTHLIKTRGQQVTLRCSPKSGHDTVSWYQQALGQGPQFIFQYYEEEERQRGNFPDRFSGHQFPNYSSELNVNALLLGDSALYLCASSRGQIYGYTFGSGTRLTVV.

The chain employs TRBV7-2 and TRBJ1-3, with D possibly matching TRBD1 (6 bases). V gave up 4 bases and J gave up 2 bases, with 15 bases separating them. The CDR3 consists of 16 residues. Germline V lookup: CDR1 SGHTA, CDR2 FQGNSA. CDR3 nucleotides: TGTGCCAGCAGCTCAGGTTTGGACAGAGCTGGAAACACCATATATTTT. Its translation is CASSSGLDRAGNTIYF.

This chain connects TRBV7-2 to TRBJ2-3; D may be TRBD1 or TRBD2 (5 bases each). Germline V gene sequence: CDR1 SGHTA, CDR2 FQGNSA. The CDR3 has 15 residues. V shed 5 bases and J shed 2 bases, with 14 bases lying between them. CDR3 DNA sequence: TGTGCCAGCAGCCCCTCGTGGGGGTTCACAGATACGCAGTATTTT. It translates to CASSPSWGFTDTQYF.

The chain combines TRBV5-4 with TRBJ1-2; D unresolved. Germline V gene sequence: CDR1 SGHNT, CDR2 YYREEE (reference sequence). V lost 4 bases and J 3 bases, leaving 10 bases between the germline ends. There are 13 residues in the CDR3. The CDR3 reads CASSNDGYYGYTF. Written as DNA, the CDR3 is TGTGCCAGCAGCAATGACGGGTACTATGGCTACACCTTC.

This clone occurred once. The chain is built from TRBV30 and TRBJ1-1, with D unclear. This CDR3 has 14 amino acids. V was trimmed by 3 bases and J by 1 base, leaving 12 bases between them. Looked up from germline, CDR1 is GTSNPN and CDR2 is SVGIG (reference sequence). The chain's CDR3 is CAWSKHRRNTEAFF. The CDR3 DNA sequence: TGTGCCTGGAGCAAACATCGGAGGAACACTGAAGCTTTCTTT. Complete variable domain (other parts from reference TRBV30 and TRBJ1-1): SQTIHQWPATLVQPVGSPLSLECTVEGTSNPNLYWYRQAAGRGLQLLFYSVGIGQISSEVPQNLSASRPQDRQFILSSKKLLLSDSGFYLCAWSKHRRNTEAFFGQGTRLTVV.

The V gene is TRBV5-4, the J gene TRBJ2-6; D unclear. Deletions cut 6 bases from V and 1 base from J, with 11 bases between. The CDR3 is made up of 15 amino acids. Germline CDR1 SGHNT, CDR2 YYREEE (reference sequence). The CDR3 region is CASTLDGSGANVLTF. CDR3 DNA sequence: TGTGCCAGCACCCTCGACGGGTCTGGGGCCAACGTCCTGACTTTC.

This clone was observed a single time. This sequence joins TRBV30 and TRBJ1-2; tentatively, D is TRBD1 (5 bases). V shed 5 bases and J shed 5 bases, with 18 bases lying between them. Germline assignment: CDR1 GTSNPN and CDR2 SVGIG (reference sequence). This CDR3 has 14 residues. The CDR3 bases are TGTGCCTGGCAACTTAAGGGGAGGCGGTATGGCTACACCTTC. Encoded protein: CAWQLKGRRYGYTF.

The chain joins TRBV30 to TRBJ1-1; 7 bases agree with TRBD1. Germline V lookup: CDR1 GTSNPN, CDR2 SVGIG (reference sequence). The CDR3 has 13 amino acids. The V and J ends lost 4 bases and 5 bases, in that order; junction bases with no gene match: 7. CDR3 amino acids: CAWTKGAGTEAFF. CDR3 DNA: TGTGCCTGGACCAAGGGGGCGGGAACTGAAGCTTTCTTT.

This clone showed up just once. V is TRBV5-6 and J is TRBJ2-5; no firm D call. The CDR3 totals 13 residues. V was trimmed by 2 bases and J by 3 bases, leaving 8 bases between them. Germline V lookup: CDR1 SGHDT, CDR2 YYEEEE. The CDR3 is CASSLGFEETQYF. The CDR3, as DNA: TGTGCCAGCAGCTTAGGATTCGAAGAGACCCAGTACTTC.

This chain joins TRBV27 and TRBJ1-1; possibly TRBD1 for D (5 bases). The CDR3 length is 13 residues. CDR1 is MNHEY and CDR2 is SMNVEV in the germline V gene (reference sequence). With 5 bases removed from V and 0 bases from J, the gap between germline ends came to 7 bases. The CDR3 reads CASSDSLNTEAFF. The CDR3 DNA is TGTGCCAGCAGTGACAGCCTGAACACTGAAGCTTTCTTT.

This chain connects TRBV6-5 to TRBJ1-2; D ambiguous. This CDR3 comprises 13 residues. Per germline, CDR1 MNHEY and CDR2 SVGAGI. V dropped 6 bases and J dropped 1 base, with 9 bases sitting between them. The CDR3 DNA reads TGTGCCAGCAGAACGTACAGTAACTATGGCTACACCTTC. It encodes CASRTYSNYGYTF.

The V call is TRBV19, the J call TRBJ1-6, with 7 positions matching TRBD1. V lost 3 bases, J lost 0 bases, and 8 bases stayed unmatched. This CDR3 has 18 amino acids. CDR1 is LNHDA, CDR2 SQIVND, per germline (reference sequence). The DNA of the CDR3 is TGTGCCAGTAGTATCGGGACAGTCACTAGCTCCTATAATTCACCCCTCCACTTT. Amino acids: CASSIGTVTSSYNSPLHF. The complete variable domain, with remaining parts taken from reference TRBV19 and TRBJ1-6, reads DGGITQSPKYLFRKEGQNVTLSCEQNLNHDAMYWYRQDPGQGLRLIYYSQIVNDFQKGDIAEGYSVSREKKESFPLTVTSAQKNPTAFYLCASSIGTVTSSYNSPLHFGNGTRLTVT.

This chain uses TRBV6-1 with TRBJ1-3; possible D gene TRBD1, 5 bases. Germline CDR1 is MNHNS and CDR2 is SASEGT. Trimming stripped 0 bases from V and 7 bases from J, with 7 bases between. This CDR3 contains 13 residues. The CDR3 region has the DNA TGTGCCAGCAGTGAAGCATGGGGCAACACCATATATTTT. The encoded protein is CASSEAWGNTIYF.

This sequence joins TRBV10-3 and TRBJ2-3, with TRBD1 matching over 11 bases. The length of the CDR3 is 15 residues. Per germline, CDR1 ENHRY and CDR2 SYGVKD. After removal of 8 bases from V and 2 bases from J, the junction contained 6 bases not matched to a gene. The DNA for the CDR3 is TGTGCCATCGGGAGGGACAGGGGGTCCACAGATACGCAGTATTTT. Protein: CAIGRDRGSTDTQYF.